The entry below describes one TCR beta chain. Its matching antigen is unknown. Produced via immunoSEQ multiplex PCR; TCRdb's table is partial and in-frame only. The sample carries around 120,000 clones, approximately 90% recorded once. The sample originates from a study of T cell clones after liver transplantation. Across the whole study: In this trial, immunosuppression withdrawal was attempted within 2 years of liver transplant. Findings and limits, study-wide: Graft donor-reactive T cells may have migrated into the graft rather than being deleted. In most of the 8 subjects, circulating graft-donor-reactive CD4 TCRbeta sequences fell significantly after transplant.

This CDR3 has 13 residues. Trimming took 3 bases from V and 1 from J, leaving 6 bases between them. The germline V gene has CDR1 SGHVS and CDR2 FNYEAQ. The chain couples TRBV7-6 to TRBJ1-1; D ambiguous. The sequences come from CD4+ T cells from blood, collected 12 months after liver transplant. This clonotype originated in a human patient who received a liver transplant. Some T cells may arise from the graft donor. The CDR3 loop reads CASSFLENTEAFF. The CDR3 coding sequence is TGTGCCAGCAGCTTCCTAGAGAACACTGAAGCTTTCTTT.